The present TCR beta chain was sequenced within a study of CD8 T cells in ankylosing spondylitis. Libraries of TCR beta came from quantitative 5'-RACE with molecular barcodes. Via MiXCR, TCRdb re-called the 5' RACE reads, giving one row per CDR3 protein. The table has under 150,000 distinct CDR3 sequences, roughly 18% seen once. This clonotype appeared a few times. As yet, its antigen is unknown. In germline, CDR1 is SEHNR, CDR2 FQNEAQ (reference sequence). The CDR3 totals 14 residues. Trimming pared 5 bases from V and 8 bases from J, leaving 18 bases between. General study findings and limits: As for the disease-linked clones, they showed a CD8+ phenotype and occurred at relatively low frequencies in peripheral blood. In ankylosing spondylitis blood, a motif of fewer than 10 highly homologous TCR beta variants appeared characteristic. As reported, disease-linked clones showed significant enrichment in matched ankylosing spondylitis synovial fluid. Several of the motif variants were reported before in synovial fluid and blood from reactive arthritis.

The sequenced material came from blood, either unsorted or a sorted T cell fraction (not recorded which). This clonotype was obtained from a male donor with ankylosing spondylitis. The rearrangement uses TRBV7-9 and TRBJ1-2; D unclear. In DNA form, the CDR3 reads TGTGCCAGCAGCCCCTTTGAGGGTACGGAAGGCTACACCTTC. This sequence encodes CASSPFEGTEGYTF. Full variable domain (remainder filled in from reference TRBV7-9 and TRBJ1-2): DTGVSQNPRHKITKRGQNVTFRCDPISEHNRLYWYRQTLGQGPEFLTYFQNEAQLEKSRLLSDRFSAERPKGSFSTLEIQRTEQGDSAMYLCASSPFEGTEGYTFGSGTRLTVV.